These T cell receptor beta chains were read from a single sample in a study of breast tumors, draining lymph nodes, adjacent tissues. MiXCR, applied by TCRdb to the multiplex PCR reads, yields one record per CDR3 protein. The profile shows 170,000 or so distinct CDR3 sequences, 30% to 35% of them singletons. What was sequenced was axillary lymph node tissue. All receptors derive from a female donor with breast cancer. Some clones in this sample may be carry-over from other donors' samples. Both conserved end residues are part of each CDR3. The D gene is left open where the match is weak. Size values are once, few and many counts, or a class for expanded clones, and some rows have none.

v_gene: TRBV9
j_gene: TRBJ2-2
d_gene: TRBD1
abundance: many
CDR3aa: CASSLDRDTGELFF
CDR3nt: TGTGCCAGCAGCCTCGACAGGGATACCGGGGAGCTGTTTTTT

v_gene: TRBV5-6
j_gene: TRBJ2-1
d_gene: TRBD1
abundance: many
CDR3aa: CASSLRQGSSYNEQFF
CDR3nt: TGTGCCAGCAGCTTGCGACAGGGATCCTCCTACAATGAGCAGTTCTTC

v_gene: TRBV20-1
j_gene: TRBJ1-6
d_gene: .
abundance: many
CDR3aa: CSARAAGAAYNSPLHF
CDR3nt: TGCAGTGCTAGGGCGGCGGGGGCCGCCTATAATTCACCCCTCCACTTT

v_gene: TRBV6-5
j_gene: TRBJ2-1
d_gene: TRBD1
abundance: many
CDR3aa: CASKARTGGENNEQFF
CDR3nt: TGTGCCAGCAAGGCAAGGACAGGGGGTGAAAACAATGAGCAGTTCTTC

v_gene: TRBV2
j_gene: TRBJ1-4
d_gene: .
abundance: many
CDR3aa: CASSQGVANEKLFF
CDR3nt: TGTGCCAGCAGCCAAGGGGTCGCTAATGAAAAACTGTTTTTT

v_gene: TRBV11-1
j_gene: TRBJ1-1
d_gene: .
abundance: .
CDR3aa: CASSRGVGNTEAFF
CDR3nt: TGTGCCAGCAGCCGGGGGGTAGGGAACACTGAAGCTTTCTTT

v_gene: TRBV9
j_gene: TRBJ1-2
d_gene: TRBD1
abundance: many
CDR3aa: CASSAPRQGANGYTF
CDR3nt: TGTGCCAGCAGCGCACCCCGACAGGGGGCGAATGGCTACACCTTC

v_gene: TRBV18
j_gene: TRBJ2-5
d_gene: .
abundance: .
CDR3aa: CASSPLPPWQRTQETQYF
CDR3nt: TGTGCCAGCTCACCTCTCCCCCCCTGGCAGCGAACCCAGGAGACCCAGTACTTC

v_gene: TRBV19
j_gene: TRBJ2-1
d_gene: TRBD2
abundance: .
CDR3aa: CASSVGSSGSVHNEQSF
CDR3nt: TGTGCCAGTAGTGTGGGCTCTAGCGGGAGTGTCCACAATGAGCAGTCCTTC

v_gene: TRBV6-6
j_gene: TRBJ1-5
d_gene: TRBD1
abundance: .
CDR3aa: CASSHSLTGGSQPQHF
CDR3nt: TGTGCCAGCAGTCACAGCTTGACAGGGGGGAGTCAGCCCCAGCATTTT

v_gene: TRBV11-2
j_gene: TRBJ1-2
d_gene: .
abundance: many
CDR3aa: CASSTTAYGYTF
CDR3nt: TGTGCCAGCAGCACGACAGCGTATGGCTACACCTTC

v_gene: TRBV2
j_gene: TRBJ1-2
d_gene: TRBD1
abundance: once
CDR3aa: CASSFGTGGGYTF
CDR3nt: TGTGCCAGCAGCTTTGGGACAGGGGGCGGCTACACCTTC

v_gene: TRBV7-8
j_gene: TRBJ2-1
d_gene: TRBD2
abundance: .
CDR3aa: CASSSGTSGGAYNEQFF
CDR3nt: TGTGCCAGCAGCTCCGGGACTAGCGGGGGGGCCTACAATGAGCAGTTCTTC

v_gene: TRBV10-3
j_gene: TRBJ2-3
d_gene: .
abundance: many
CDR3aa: CAISPGADTQYF
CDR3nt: TGTGCCATCAGTCCGGGGGCAGATACGCAGTATTTT

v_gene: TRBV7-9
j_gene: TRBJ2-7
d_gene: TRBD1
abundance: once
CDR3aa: CASLGQGESYNEQYF
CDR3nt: TGTGCCAGCCTGGGACAGGGAGAATCCTACAATGAGCAGTACTTC

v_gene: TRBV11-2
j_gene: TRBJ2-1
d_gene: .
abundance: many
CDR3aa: CASSVGGSNEQFF
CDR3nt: TGTGCCAGCAGCGTTGGGGGCAGCAATGAGCAGTTCTTC

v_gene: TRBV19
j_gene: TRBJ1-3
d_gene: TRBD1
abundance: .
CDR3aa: CASSITGQVYSGNTIYF
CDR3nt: TGTGCCAGTAGTATTACGGGACAGGTCTACTCTGGAAACACCATATATTTT

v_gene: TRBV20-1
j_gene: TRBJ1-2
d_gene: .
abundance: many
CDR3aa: CSASRPEGRADGYTF
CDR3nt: TGCAGTGCTTCACGTCCGGAGGGGCGGGCGGATGGCTACACCTTC

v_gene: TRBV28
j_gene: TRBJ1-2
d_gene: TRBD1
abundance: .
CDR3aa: CASSLSQGGNGYTF
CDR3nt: TGTGCCAGCAGTTTATCTCAGGGGGGGAACGGCTACACCTTC

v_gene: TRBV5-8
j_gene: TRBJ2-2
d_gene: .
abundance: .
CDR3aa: CASSLSGRAGELFF
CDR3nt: TGTGCCAGCAGCTTGTCAGGGCGCGCCGGGGAGCTGTTTTTT

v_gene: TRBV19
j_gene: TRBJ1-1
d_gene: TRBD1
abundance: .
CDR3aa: CASHMGVDRGHTEAFF
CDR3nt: TGTGCCAGTCACATGGGGGTAGACAGGGGCCACACTGAAGCTTTCTTT

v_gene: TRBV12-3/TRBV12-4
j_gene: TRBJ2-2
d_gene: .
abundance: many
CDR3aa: CASLRNTGELFF
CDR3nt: TGTGCCAGCCTGAGGAACACCGGGGAGCTGTTTTTT

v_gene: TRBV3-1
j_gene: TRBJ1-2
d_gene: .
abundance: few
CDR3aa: CASSQAAKGYTF
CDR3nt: TGTGCCAGCAGCCAAGCGGCAAAGGGCTACACCTTC

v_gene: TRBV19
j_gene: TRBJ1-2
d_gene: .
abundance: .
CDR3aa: CASSIRGVYGYTF
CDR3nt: TGTGCCAGTAGTATAAGGGGGGTCTATGGCTACACCTTC

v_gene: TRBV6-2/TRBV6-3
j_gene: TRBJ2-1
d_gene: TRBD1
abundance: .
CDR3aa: CASSQGQRYNEQFF
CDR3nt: TGTGCCAGCAGTCAGGGACAGCGTTACAATGAGCAGTTCTTC

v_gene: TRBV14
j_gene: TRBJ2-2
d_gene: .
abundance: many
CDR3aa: CASSLTGSGNTGELFF
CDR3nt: TGTGCCAGCAGTCTAACAGGGTCGGGGAACACCGGGGAGCTGTTTTTT

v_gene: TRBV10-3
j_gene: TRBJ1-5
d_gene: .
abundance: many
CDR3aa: CAISPLPIQPQHF
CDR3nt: TGTGCCATCAGCCCCCTACCCATCCAGCCCCAGCATTTT

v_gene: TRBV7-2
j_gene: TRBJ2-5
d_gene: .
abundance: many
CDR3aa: CASSSRDRQLTQYF
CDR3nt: TGTGCCAGCAGCTCCCGGGACCGTCAGTTGACCCAGTACTTC

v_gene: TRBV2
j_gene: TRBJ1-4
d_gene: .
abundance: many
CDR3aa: CASSDRSGEGEKLFF
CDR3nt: TGTGCCAGCAGTGATAGGTCGGGCGAGGGGGAAAAACTGTTTTTT

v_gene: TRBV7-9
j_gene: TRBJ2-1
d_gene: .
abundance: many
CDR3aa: CASSLPLGNNEQFF
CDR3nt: TGTGCCAGCAGCTTACCACTAGGAAACAATGAGCAGTTCTTC

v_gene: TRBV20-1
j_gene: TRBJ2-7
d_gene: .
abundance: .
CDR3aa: CSAFPGSGREQYF
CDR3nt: TGCAGTGCGTTCCCGGGGTCAGGGAGAGAGCAGTACTTC

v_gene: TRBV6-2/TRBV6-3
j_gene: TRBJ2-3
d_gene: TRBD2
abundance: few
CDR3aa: CASSPGTSGGGDTQYF
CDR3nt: TGTGCCAGCAGCCCCGGGACTAGCGGGGGGGGAGATACGCAGTATTTT

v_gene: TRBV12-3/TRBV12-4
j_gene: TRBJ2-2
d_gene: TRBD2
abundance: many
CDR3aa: CASSSSSKSGGLSTGELFF
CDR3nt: TGTGCCAGCAGTTCGTCCAGCAAGAGCGGGGGGTTGAGCACCGGGGAGCTGTTTTTT

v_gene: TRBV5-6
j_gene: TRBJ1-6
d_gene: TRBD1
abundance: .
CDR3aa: CASSVPGGVNSPLHF
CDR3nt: TGTGCCAGCTCGGTGCCAGGGGGCGTCAACTCACCCCTCCACTTT

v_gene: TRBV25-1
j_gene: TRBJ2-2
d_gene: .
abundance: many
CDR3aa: CASSEQFTGELFF
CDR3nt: TGTGCCAGCAGTGAACAATTCACCGGGGAGCTGTTTTTT

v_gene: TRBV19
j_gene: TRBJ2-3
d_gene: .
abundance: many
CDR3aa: CASNIKAGTDTQYF
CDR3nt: TGTGCCAGTAATATCAAGGCGGGCACAGATACGCAGTATTTT

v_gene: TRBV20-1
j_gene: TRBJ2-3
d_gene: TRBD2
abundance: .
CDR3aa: CSASLPGLRERVPDTQYF
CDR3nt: TGCAGTGCTAGTCTGCCGGGACTACGGGAAAGGGTCCCAGATACGCAGTATTTT

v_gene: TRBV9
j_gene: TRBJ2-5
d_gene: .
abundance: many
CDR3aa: CASSPRTVQETQYF
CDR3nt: TGTGCCAGCAGCCCCAGGACAGTTCAAGAGACCCAGTACTTC

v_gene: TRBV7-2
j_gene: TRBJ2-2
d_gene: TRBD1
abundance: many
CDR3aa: CASSPRTGIRELFF
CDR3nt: TGTGCCAGCAGCCCCCGGACAGGCATAAGGGAGCTGTTTTTT

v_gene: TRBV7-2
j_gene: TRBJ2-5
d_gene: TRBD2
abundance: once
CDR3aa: CASSFVGLAGRGEPQYF
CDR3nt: TGTGCCAGCAGCTTCGTGGGACTAGCGGGAAGGGGGGAGCCCCAGTACTTC

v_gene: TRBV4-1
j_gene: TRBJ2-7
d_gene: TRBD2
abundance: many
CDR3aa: CASSQERGSSYEQYF
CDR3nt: TGCGCCAGCAGCCAAGAGCGGGGGAGTTCCTACGAGCAGTACTTC

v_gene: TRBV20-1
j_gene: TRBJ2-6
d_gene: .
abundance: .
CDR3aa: CSAERGKESSGANVLTF
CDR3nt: TGCAGTGCCGAGAGGGGTAAGGAGAGCTCTGGGGCCAACGTCCTGACTTTC

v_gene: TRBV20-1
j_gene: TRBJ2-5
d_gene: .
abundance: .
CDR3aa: CSAGGAAYQATQYF
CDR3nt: TGCAGTGCTGGGGGGGCGGCGTACCAAGCGACCCAGTACTTC

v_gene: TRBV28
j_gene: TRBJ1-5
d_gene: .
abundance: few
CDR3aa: CASSVFGDIVGQPQHF
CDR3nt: TGTGCCAGCAGTGTGTTTGGGGACATCGTCGGGCAGCCCCAGCATTTT

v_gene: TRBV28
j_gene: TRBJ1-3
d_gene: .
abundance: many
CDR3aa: CASSLFTPGNTIYF
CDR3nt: TGTGCCAGCAGTTTATTCACCCCTGGAAACACCATATATTTT

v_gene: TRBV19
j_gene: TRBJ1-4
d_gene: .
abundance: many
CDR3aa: CASSGRSGGNEKLFF
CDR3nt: TGTGCCAGTAGTGGGAGATCGGGGGGGAATGAAAAACTGTTTTTT

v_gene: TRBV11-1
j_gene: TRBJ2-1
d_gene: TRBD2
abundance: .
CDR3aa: CGSRKRLAGGGEQFF
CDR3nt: TGTGGCAGCAGGAAGAGACTAGCGGGAGGAGGTGAGCAGTTCTTC